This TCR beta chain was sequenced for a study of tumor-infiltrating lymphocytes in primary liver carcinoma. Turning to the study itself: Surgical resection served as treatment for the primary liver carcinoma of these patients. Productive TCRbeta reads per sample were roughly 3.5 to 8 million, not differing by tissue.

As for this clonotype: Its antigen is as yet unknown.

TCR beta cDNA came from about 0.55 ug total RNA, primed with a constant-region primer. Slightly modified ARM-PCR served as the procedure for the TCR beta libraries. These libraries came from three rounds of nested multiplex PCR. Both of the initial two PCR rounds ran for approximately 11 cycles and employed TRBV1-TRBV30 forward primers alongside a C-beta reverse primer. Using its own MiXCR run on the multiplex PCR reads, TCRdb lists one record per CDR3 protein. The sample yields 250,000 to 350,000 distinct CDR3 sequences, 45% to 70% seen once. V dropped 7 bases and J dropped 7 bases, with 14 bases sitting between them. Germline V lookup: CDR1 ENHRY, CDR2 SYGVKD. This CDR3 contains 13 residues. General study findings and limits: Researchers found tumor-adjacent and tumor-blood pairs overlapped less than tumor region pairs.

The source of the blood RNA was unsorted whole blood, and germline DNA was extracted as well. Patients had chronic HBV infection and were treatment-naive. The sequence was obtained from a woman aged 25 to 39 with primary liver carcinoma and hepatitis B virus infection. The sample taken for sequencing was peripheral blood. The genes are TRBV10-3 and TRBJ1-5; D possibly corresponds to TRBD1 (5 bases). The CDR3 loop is CAINPGRDQPQHF. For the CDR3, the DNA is TGTGCCATCAACCCCGGCAGGGACCAGCCCCAGCATTTT.